Below are 32 T cell receptor beta chains sequenced from a single sample in a study of T-cell reconstitution after alpha-beta-depleted transplantation in children (dated by TCRdb to 2015 to 2016). The intended sense of this specimen's treatment or condition label: allogeneic hematopoietic cell transplantation with graft depleted of TCRalphabeta T cells and CD19 B cells. Library preparation employed PCR. The sequencer listed for this sample is Illumina HiSeq 2500. To normalize quantification of the TCRbeta repertoire, the TCR libraries were built with molecular barcoding that relied on unique molecular identifiers. TCRdb applied fastp at Q25 and MiXCR to the public reads, then kept only in-frame beta chains. Merged by CDR3 protein, the rows form single entries marked with the most common genes and DNA. The sample profile shows 580,000 or so distinct CDR3 sequences; 23% of them were found once. Clones ranked in the top ten supply approximately 14% of the sample.

Sequences were derived from PBMCs, mostly from graft donor cells, sampled 360 days after TCRalphabeta/CD19-depleted stem cell transplant. These receptors were obtained from a boy under two years old who had a stem cell transplant for acute myeloid leukemia, so the T cells may come from the graft donor.

This clonotype was observed many times. The chain joins TRBV20-1 to TRBJ2-7; D tentatively reads TRBD1 or TRBD2 (5 bases each). This CDR3 is 15 amino acids long. Trimming shortened V by 4 bases and J by 0 bases, and 16 bases separated the two germline ends. Germline assignment: CDR1 DFQATT and CDR2 SNEGSKA (reference sequence). CDR3 in DNA: TGCAGTGCTAAGTCCGACGGGGCTTTCTCCTACGAGCAGTACTTC. It is translated as CSAKSDGAFSYEQYF.

The J gene is TRBJ2-7, the V gene TRBV20-1; D is possibly TRBD2 (6 bases). The CDR3 runs to 14 residues. The germline V and J ends were trimmed by 4 bases and 6 bases, with 19 bases remaining between them. Germline CDR1 and CDR2: DFQATT and SNEGSKA (reference sequence). The CDR3 reads CSATRRVSRVEQYF. CDR3 DNA sequence: TGCAGTGCTACAAGGAGGGTCTCCAGGGTCGAGCAGTACTTC.

This clonotype appeared many times. The chain is built from TRBV29-1 and TRBJ2-5; D not resolved. Germline lookup yields CDR1 SQVTM and CDR2 ANQGSEA. The CDR3 has 12 residues. Between the trimmed V and J ends, which lost 3 bases and 2 bases, there was a span of 7 bases. DNA for the CDR3: TGCAGCGTTGACAAGACTCAAGAGACCCAGTACTTC. This sequence encodes CSVDKTQETQYF.

This clonotype was seen a handful of times. The rearrangement joins TRBV7-2 to TRBJ2-4, with 7 bases fitting TRBD1. In germline, CDR1 is SGHTA, CDR2 FQGNSA. There are 14 residues in the CDR3. V shed 4 bases, J shed 4 bases, and the junction held 4 bases outside the gene matches. The chain's CDR3 is CASSSDRTKNIQYF. The CDR3 nucleotides read TGTGCCAGCAGCTCGGACAGGACTAAAAACATTCAGTACTTC. Full variable domain (outside the CDR3, taken from reference TRBV7-2 and TRBJ2-4): GAGVSQSPSNKVTEKGKDVELRCDPISGHTALYWYRQSLGQGLEFLIYFQGNSAPDKSGLPSDRFSAERTGGSVSTLTIQRTQQEDSAVYLCASSSDRTKNIQYFGAGTRLSVL.

This clonotype was recorded many times. The chain uses TRBV29-1 and TRBJ1-2; D gene uncertain. This CDR3 comprises 10 residues. The ends were cut back, 4 bases at V and 6 bases at J, with 6 bases in the middle. Germline V gives CDR1 SQVTM, CDR2 ANQGSEA. The CDR3 protein is CSVGINGYTF. CDR3 DNA: TGCAGCGTTGGGATTAATGGCTACACCTTC.

The rearrangement joins TRBV7-2 to TRBJ2-3; TRBD2 agrees at 11 bases. Germline V gene sequence: CDR1 SGHTA, CDR2 FQGNSA. The CDR3 length is 16 residues. V dropped 5 bases and J dropped 3; count of bases not matched to a gene: 7. This CDR3 reads CASSILAGGRTDTQYF. Written as DNA, the CDR3 is TGTGCCAGCAGCATCTTAGCGGGGGGGCGAACAGATACGCAGTATTTT.

The chain carries TRBV20-1 and TRBJ2-5; 7 bases are shared with TRBD1. In germline, CDR1 is DFQATT, CDR2 SNEGSKA (reference sequence). The CDR3 is made up of 13 amino acids. After removal of 3 bases from V and 5 bases from J, the junction contained 6 bases not matched to a gene. In DNA form, the CDR3 reads TGCAGTGCTAGGCTGACAGGGCGGGAGACCCAGTACTTC. As protein: CSARLTGRETQYF.

This clonotype has ten or more counts. This chain joins TRBV20-1 and TRBJ2-7; 9 bases map to TRBD2. CDR3 length equals 13 residues. The junction had 5 bases not matched to a gene; V was cut back by 5 bases and J by 3 bases. CDR1 is DFQATT and CDR2 is SNEGSKA in the germline V gene (reference sequence). The CDR3 DNA sequence: TGCAGTGCTTCCATAGCGGGGGTCTACGAGCAGTACTTC. It translates to CSASIAGVYEQYF.

This clonotype turned up a few times. The chain links TRBV29-1 to TRBJ2-2; D is perhaps TRBD2 (5 bases). The CDR3 runs 16 residues. Germline lookup yields CDR1 SQVTM and CDR2 ANQGSEA. V lost 4 bases and J lost 5, with 20 bases in between. The CDR3 spells CSVVEVGSPWTGELFF. The CDR3 nucleotides read TGCAGCGTTGTGGAGGTGGGGAGTCCATGGACCGGGGAGCTGTTTTTT.

This rearrangement joins TRBV30 to TRBJ2-7; tentatively, D is TRBD1 or TRBD2 (6 bases each). From germline, CDR1 is GTSNPN and CDR2 SVGIG (reference sequence). The CDR3 loop spans 17 amino acids. Trimming took off 3 bases at V and 1 base at J, with 22 bases between the two ends. The CDR3 coding sequence is TGTGCCTGGAGGGCCCTGGGGGGCAGGGGCGAGTCCTACGAGCAGTACTTC. It translates to CAWRALGGRGESYEQYF.

The chain recombines TRBV6-4 with TRBJ2-1; D remains unclear. CDR1 and CDR2 (germline): MRHNA, SNTAGT. Trimming cost V 0 bases and J 0 bases, with 12 bases left between them. The CDR3 contains 17 residues. As DNA, the CDR3 is TGTGCCAGCAGTGACTCGAAAGGGAAGGGCTCCTACAATGAGCAGTTCTTC. Its protein is CASSDSKGKGSYNEQFF.

The chain uses TRBV25-1 and TRBJ1-1; D might be TRBD1 (6 bases). CDR1 is MGHDK, CDR2 SYGVNS, per germline. There are 16 residues in the CDR3. The V end lost 6 bases, the J end lost 0 bases, and 17 bases lay between the germline ends. The CDR3 loop reads CASRAKGGTMNTEAFF. DNA for the CDR3: TGTGCCAGCAGGGCCAAGGGGGGCACTATGAACACTGAAGCTTTCTTT.

This clonotype occurred many times. The chain recombines TRBV12-3 or TRBV12-4 with TRBJ2-1, with unresolved D. Trimming left V 5 bases short and J 0 bases short, with 14 bases between. The CDR3 spans 16 residues. CDR3 amino acids: CASSPLGWSSYNEQFF. CDR3 nucleotides: TGTGCCAGCAGTCCCTTAGGGTGGAGCTCCTACAATGAGCAGTTCTTC.

This clonotype occurred a few times. The V and J genes are TRBV14 and TRBJ1-1, with 12 nucleotides matching TRBD1. V shed 3 bases, J shed 10 bases, and the junction held 12 bases outside the gene matches. CDR3 size: 16 residues. Germline CDR1 reads SGHDN; CDR2 reads FVKESK. CDR3 residues: CASSQPGTGGMRVAFF. The CDR3 DNA reads TGTGCCAGCAGCCAGCCCGGGACAGGGGGCATGAGAGTAGCTTTCTTT. Together with reference TRBV14 and TRBJ1-1, the CDR3 gives the full variable domain: EAGVTQFPSHSVIEKGQTVTLRCDPISGHDNLYWYRRVMGKEIKFLLHFVKESKQDESGMPNNRFLAERTGGTYSTLKVQPAELEDSGVYFCASSQPGTGGMRVAFFGQGTRLTVV.

J is TRBJ2-1 and V is TRBV7-3, with 7 nucleotides matching TRBD2. CDR1 and CDR2 (germline): SGHTA, FQGTGA. The trim removed 9 bases at V and 9 bases at J, leaving 14 bases unmatched. The CDR3 totals 14 residues. This CDR3 is CASQLMVREGEQFF. The CDR3 bases are TGTGCCAGTCAGCTTATGGTCAGGGAGGGTGAGCAGTTCTTC.

The chain combines TRBV7-9 with TRBJ2-5; the D call may be TRBD1 or TRBD2 (6 bases each). The CDR3 has 17 amino acids. Germline V CDR1 and CDR2: SEHNR, FQNEAQ (reference sequence). V lost 2 bases and J lost 5, with 21 bases in between. The CDR3 is CASSLPLKEGGKETQYF. The DNA for the CDR3 is TGTGCCAGCAGCTTACCCCTAAAGGAGGGGGGCAAGGAGACCCAGTACTTC.

This clonotype showed up many times. The chain has TRBV15 and TRBJ2-5; no firm D call. Looked up from germline, CDR1 is LNHNV and CDR2 is YYDKDF (reference sequence). The V and J ends lost 1 base and 2 bases respectively, with 5 bases between them. There are 13 residues in the CDR3. In DNA, the CDR3 is TGTGCCACCAGCAGAGGAATGCAAGAGACCCAGTACTTC. Its protein product is CATSRGMQETQYF.

This clonotype was counted ten times or more. The rearrangement links TRBV4-3 to TRBJ2-7; D gene uncertain. Germline CDR1 LGHNA, CDR2 YSLEER. V gave up 1 base and J gave up 0 bases, with 10 bases separating them. The CDR3 loop spans 15 amino acids. DNA for the CDR3: TGCGCCAGCAGCCAAGTATTGAATCCCTCCTACGAGCAGTACTTC. Translation gives CASSQVLNPSYEQYF.

The genes are TRBV5-1 and TRBJ2-5, with TRBD2 matching 7 bases. From germline, CDR1 is SGHRS and CDR2 YFSETQ. This CDR3 is 15 amino acids long. V lost 0 bases and J lost 5; bases outside the gene matches: 7. This chain's CDR3 is CASSLAGRGGETQYF. In DNA, the CDR3 is TGCGCCAGCAGCTTGGCCGGCCGGGGAGGGGAGACCCAGTACTTC.

This clonotype appeared many times. The CDR3 DNA sequence: TGTGCCAGCAGTCCCTCGACTAGCGGGGGCTCCTACAATGAGCAGTTCTTC. Residues: CASSPSTSGGSYNEQFF. V and J are TRBV12-3 or TRBV12-4 and TRBJ2-1; 12 positions agree with TRBD2. With 5 bases clipped from V and 0 bases from J, the junction kept 5 bases outside the gene matches. The CDR3 contains 17 residues.

The gene calls are TRBV12-3 or TRBV12-4 and TRBJ2-6, with 11 bases identical to TRBD1. Losses at the gene ends were 5 bases for V and 0 bases for J; bases not matched to a gene: 6. CDR3 length: 18 amino acids. The CDR3 loop reads CASSGTGGTFSGANVLTF. CDR3 in DNA: TGTGCCAGCAGTGGGACAGGGGGTACATTCTCTGGGGCCAACGTCCTGACTTTC.

This clonotype was detected only a few times. This CDR3 is CASSLNAGTGNSPLHF. In DNA form, the CDR3 reads TGTGCCAGCAGTTTAAATGCCGGGACAGGGAATTCACCCCTCCACTTT. This rearrangement joins TRBV25-1 to TRBJ1-6; 9 bases are a match to TRBD1. V shed 5 bases, J shed 7 bases, and the junction held 9 bases outside the gene matches. The CDR3 is made up of 16 amino acids. Germline loops: CDR1 MGHDK, CDR2 SYGVNS.

At least ten counts were recorded for this clonotype. J is TRBJ1-4 and V is TRBV11-2; a weak D match, TRBD1 (5 bases). The CDR3 loop spans 15 amino acids. V was trimmed by 6 bases and J by 3 bases, leaving 14 bases between them. The germline CDR1 and CDR2 sequences are SGHAT and FQNNGV. The CDR3 nucleotides are TGTGCCAGCAGGAAACGAGGACACCCTAATGAAAAACTGTTTTTT. This sequence encodes CASRKRGHPNEKLFF.

With respect to this clonotype: A much larger clone sits a single nucleotide away, making a read error possible. The chain uses TRBV28 and TRBJ2-1; D may be TRBD2 (5 bases). The germline V gene has CDR1 MDHEN and CDR2 SYDVKM. CDR3 length equals 16 residues. Trimming pared 7 bases from V and 3 bases from J, leaving 19 bases between. CDR3 in amino acids: CASNFKGPGIYNEQFF. The CDR3, as DNA: TGTGCCAGCAATTTTAAAGGGCCGGGGATCTACAATGAGCAGTTCTTC.

At least ten counts were recorded for this clonotype. The chain links TRBV21-1 to TRBJ2-5; the D call in the table, TRBD1, was not verified against the DNA. TRBV21-1 is a recognized pseudogene. The CDR3 spans 15 residues. As DNA, the CDR3 is TGTGCCAGCAGCACTAGACAGGCCTTACAAGAGACCCAGTACTTC. Protein sequence: CASSTRQALQETQYF.

This clonotype showed up many times. V is TRBV5-1 and J is TRBJ1-1; a possible D gene is TRBD1 (5 bases). The V end was cut by 0 bases, the J end by 3 bases, with 15 bases between. The CDR3 spans 16 residues. Germline lookup yields CDR1 SGHRS and CDR2 YFSETQ. DNA for the CDR3: TGCGCCAGCAGCTTGGTCACAGGAGGATTCTACACTGAAGCTTTCTTT. Its protein product is CASSLVTGGFYTEAFF. Full variable domain (remainder filled in from reference TRBV5-1 and TRBJ1-1): KAGVTQTPRYLIKTRGQQVTLSCSPISGHRSVSWYQQTPGQGLQFLFEYFSETQRNKGNFPGRFSGRQFSNSRSEMNVSTLELGDSALYLCASSLVTGGFYTEAFFGQGTRLTVV.

This clonotype was seen many times. This sequence joins TRBV6-1 and TRBJ2-5; either TRBD1 or TRBD2 may supply D (6 bases each). Germline CDR1 MNHNS, CDR2 SASEGT. This CDR3 has 14 residues. Trimming stripped 2 bases from V and 2 bases from J, with 9 bases between. DNA of the CDR3: TGTGCCAGCAGTGAAACAGGGACTCAAGAGACCCAGTACTTC. It yields the protein CASSETGTQETQYF.

This clonotype was counted between two and nine times. The V and J genes are TRBV13 and TRBJ2-5; D is ambiguous. The germline CDR1 and CDR2 sequences are PRHDT and FYEKMQ (reference sequence). V was cut by 5 bases and J by 1 base, with 8 bases left in between. CDR3 size: 13 residues. CDR3 sequence (DNA): TGTGCCAGCAGCCTCGCTACCCAAGAGACCCAGTACTTC. Encoded protein: CASSLATQETQYF.

This clonotype was seen ten or more times. The chain links TRBV7-2 to TRBJ1-2; D is perhaps TRBD1 (5 bases). Trimming shortened V by 5 bases and J by 9 bases, and 19 bases separated the two germline ends. Germline V gene lookup returns CDR1 SGHTA and CDR2 FQGNSA. The CDR3 is made up of 14 amino acids. The CDR3 DNA is TGTGCCAGCAGCCGATTTACAGGTCAGCAACGCTACACCTTC. Translating it yields CASSRFTGQQRYTF.

The gene calls are TRBV7-2 and TRBJ1-2; 8 bases map to TRBD1. V was clipped by 0 bases and J by 9 bases; unmatched bases: 3. There are 13 residues in the CDR3. CDR1 and CDR2 (germline): SGHTA, FQGNSA. CDR3 loop: CASSLAGQVRYTF. CDR3 nucleotides: TGTGCCAGCAGCTTAGCGGGACAGGTTCGCTACACCTTC.

Many counts were recorded for this clonotype. The chain has TRBV7-8 and TRBJ2-7; either TRBD1 or TRBD2 may supply D (5 bases each). The CDR3 consists of 15 residues. Per the germline V gene, CDR1 is SGHVS and CDR2 is FQNEAQ. The V and J ends lost 2 bases and 4 bases respectively, with 15 bases between them. The CDR3 spells CASSLTGPTSYEQYF. The CDR3 coding sequence is TGTGCCAGCAGCTTAACGGGACCTACCTCGTACGAGCAGTACTTC.

This clonotype was observed at least ten times. V and J are TRBV6-5 and TRBJ2-5; D call uncertain. Germline V gene lookup returns CDR1 MNHEY and CDR2 SVGAGI. With 0 bases removed from V and 1 base from J, the gap between germline ends came to 9 bases. The CDR3 totals 15 residues. The DNA of the CDR3 is TGTGCCAGCAGTTACTCGGGAAGGCTCCAAGAGACCCAGTACTTC. It yields the protein CASSYSGRLQETQYF.